The table lists the clone carrying this TCR beta chain with a few counts. In TCRdb, the RT-PCR reads were re-called with MiXCR into one record per CDR3 protein. The sample records more than 500,000 distinct CDR3 sequences, 10% to 12% being singletons. This specimen belongs to a study of response to subunit inactivated influenza vaccine. CDR3 length: 16 residues. Trimming cost V 0 bases and J 4 bases; bases outside gene matches: 4. Germline CDR1 is SGHRS and CDR2 is YFSETQ. Another study also made use of these data, one on T cells expressing NK-cell markers. This second study notes: Template switching by 5'RACE with UMIs generated the TCR beta cDNA.

V is TRBV5-1 and J is TRBJ2-1; TRBD2 matches 10 bases. The starting material was PBMCs from blood, obtained on the day of vaccination. The TCR originated in a man aged 50 to 59 who received an inactivated influenza vaccine. CDR3 protein: CASSLGGLAEYNEQFF. CDR3 nucleotides: TGCGCCAGCAGCTTGGGTGGACTAGCGGAGTACAATGAGCAGTTCTTC.